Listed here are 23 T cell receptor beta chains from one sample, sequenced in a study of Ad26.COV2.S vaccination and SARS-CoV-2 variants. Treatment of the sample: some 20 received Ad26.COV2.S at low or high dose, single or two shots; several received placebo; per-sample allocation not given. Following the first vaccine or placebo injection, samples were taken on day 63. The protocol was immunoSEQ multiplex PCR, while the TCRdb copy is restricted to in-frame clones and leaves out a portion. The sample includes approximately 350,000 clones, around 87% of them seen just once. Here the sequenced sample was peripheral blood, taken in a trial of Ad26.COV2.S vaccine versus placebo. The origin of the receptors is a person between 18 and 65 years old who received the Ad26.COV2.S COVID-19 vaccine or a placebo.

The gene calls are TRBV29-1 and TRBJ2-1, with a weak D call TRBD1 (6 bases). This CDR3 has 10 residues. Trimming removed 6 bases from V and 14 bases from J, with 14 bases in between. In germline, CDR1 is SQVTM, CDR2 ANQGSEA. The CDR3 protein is CSVTGHEEFF. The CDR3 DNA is TGCAGCGTGACGGGACACGAGGAGTTCTTC.

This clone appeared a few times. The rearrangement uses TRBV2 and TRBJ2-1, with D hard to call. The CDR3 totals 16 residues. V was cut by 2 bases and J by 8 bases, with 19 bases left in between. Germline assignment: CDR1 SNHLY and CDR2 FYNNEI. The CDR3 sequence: CASSETGQAALDEQFF. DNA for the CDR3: TGTGCCAGCAGTGAAACCGGGCAGGCCGCGTTGGATGAGCAGTTCTTC.

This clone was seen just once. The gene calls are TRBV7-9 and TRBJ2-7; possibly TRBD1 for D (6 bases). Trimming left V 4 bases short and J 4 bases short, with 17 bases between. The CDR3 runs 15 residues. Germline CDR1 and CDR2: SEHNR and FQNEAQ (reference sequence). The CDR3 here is CASSSPARGRYEQYF. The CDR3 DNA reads TGTGCCAGCAGCTCCCCGGCCAGGGGCAGATACGAGCAGTACTTC.

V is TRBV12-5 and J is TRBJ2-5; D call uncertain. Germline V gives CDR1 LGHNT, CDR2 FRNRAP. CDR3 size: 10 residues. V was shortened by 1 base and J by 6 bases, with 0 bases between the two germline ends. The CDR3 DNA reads TGTGCTAGTGGTTTGGAGACCCAGTACTTC. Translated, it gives CASGLETQYF.

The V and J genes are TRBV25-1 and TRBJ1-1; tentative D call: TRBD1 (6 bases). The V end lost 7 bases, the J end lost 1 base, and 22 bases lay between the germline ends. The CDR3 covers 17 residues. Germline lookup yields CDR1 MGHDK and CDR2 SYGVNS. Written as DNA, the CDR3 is TGTGCCAGCACCTGTCCCCCACGAACAGGGAGGAACACTGAAGCTTTCTTT. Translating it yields CASTCPPRTGRNTEAFF.

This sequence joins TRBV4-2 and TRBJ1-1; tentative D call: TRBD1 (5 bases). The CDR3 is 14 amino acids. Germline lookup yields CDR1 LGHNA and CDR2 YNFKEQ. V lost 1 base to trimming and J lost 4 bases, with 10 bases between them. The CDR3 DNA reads TGTGCCAGCAGCCAAGTGGGGGGTCCCACTGAAGCTTTCTTT. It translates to CASSQVGGPTEAFF.

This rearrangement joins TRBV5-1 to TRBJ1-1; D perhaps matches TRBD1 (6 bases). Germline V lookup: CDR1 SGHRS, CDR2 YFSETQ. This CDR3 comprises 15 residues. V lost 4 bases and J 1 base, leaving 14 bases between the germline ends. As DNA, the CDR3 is TGCGCCAGCAGCGGACTACAGGGCGGGAACACTGAAGCTTTCTTT. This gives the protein CASSGLQGGNTEAFF.

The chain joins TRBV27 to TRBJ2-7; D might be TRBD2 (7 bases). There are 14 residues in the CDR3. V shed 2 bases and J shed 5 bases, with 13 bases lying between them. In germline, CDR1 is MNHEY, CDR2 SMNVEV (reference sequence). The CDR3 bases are TGTGCCAGCAGTTTAGGGGGGGCGGTCAACGAGCAGTACTTC. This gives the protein CASSLGGAVNEQYF.

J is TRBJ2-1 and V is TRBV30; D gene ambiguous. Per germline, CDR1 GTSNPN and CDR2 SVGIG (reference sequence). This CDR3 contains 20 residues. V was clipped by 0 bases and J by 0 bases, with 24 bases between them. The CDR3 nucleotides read TGTGCCTGGAGTGTATTCCTTATGGCCAACAACCCGAGCTCCTACAATGAGCAGTTCTTC. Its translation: CAWSVFLMANNPSSYNEQFF.

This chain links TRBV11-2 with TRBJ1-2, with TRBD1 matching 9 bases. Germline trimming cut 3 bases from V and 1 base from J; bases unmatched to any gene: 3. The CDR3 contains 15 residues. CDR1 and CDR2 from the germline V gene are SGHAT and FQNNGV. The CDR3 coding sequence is TGTGCCAGCAGCTTCTGGACAGGGGATAACTATGGCTACACCTTC. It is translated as CASSFWTGDNYGYTF.

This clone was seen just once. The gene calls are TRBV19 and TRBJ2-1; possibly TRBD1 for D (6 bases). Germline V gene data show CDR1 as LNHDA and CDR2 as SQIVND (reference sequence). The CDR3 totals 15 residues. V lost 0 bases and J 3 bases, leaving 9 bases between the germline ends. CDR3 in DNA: TGTGCCAGTAGTATAGATTGGGGGCACTACAATGAGCAGTTCTTC. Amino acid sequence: CASSIDWGHYNEQFF.

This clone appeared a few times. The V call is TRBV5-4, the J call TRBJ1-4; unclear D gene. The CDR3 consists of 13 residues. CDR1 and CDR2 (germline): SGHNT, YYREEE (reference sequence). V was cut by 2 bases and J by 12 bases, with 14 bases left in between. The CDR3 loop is CASSLRLKGELFF. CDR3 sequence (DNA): TGTGCCAGCAGCTTAAGGTTGAAGGGTGAACTGTTTTTT.

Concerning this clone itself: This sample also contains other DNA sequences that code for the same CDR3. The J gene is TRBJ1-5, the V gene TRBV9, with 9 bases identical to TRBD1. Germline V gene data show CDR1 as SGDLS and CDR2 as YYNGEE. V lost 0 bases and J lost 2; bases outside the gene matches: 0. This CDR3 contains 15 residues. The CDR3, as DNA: TGTGCCAGCAGCGTAGGACAGGGGGGCAATCAGCCCCAGCATTTT. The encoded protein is CASSVGQGGNQPQHF.

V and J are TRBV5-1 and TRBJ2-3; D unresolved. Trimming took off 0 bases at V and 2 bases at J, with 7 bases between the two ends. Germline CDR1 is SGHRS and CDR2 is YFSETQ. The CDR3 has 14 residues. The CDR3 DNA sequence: TGCGCCAGCAGCTTGGCCTACGACACAGATACGCAGTATTTT. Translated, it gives CASSLAYDTDTQYF.

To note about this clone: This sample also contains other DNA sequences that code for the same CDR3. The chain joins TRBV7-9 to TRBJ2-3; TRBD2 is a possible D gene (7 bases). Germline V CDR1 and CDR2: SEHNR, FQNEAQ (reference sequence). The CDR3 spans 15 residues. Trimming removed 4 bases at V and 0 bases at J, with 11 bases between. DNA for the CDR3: TGTGCCAGCAGCTCGGGGGGCAGGAGCACAGATACGCAGTATTTT. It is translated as CASSSGGRSTDTQYF. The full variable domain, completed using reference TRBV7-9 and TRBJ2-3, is DTGVSQNPRHKITKRGQNVTFRCDPISEHNRLYWYRQTLGQGPEFLTYFQNEAQLEKSRLLSDRFSAERPKGSFSTLEIQRTEQGDSAMYLCASSSGGRSTDTQYFGPGTRLTVL.

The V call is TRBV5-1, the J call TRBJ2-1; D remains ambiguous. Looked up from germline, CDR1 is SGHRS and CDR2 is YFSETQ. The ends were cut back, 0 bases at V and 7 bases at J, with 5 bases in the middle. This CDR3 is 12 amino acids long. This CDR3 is CASSLGENEQFF. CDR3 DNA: TGCGCCAGCAGCTTGGGCGAGAATGAGCAGTTCTTC.

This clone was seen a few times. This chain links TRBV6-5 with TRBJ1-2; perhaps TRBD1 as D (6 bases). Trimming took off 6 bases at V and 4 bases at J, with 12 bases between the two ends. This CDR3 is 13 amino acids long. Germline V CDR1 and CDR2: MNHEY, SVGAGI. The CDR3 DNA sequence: TGTGCCAGCAGGGAGGACAGTCGCTATGGCTACACCTTC. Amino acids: CASREDSRYGYTF.

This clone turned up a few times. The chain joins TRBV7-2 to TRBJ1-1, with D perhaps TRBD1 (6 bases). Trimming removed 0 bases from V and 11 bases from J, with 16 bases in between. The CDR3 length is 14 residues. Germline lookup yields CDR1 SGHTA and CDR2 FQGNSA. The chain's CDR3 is CASSLAGRGSSAFF. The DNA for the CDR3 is TGTGCCAGCAGCTTAGCGGGCAGGGGCTCAAGCGCTTTCTTT.

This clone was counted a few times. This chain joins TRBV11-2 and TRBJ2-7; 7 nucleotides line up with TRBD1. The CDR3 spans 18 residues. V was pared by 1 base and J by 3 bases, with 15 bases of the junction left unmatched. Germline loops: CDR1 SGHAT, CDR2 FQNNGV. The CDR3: CASSLGRTGKGASYEQYF. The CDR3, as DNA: TGTGCCAGCAGCTTAGGGCGAACAGGGAAGGGGGCTAGCTACGAGCAGTACTTC.

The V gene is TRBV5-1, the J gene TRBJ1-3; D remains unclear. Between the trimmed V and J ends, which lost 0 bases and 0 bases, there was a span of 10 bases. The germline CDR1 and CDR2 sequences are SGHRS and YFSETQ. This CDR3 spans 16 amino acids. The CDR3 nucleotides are TGCGCCAGCAGCTTGGGGACGGGAAGCTCTGGAAACACCATATATTTT. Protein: CASSLGTGSSGNTIYF.

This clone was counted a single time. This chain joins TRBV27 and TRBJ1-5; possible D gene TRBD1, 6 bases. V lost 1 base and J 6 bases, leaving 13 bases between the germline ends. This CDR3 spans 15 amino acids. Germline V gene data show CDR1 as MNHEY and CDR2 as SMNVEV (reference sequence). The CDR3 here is CASSLYLGGSQPQHF. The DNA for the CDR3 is TGTGCCAGCAGTTTATATTTGGGGGGCAGTCAGCCCCAGCATTTT.

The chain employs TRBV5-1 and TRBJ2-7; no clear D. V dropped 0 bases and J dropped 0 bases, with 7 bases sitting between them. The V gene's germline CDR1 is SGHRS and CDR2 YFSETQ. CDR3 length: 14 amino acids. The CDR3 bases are TGCGCCAGCAGCTTGGAAGCACCCTCCTACGAGCAGTACTTC. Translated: CASSLEAPSYEQYF.

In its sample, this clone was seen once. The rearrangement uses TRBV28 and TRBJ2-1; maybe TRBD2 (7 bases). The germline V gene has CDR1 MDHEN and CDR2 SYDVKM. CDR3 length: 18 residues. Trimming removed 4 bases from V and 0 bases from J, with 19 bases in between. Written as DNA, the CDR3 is TGTGCCAGCAGTTCACGCGGGGGCCCCCCATCCTCCTACAATGAGCAGTTCTTC. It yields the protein CASSSRGGPPSSYNEQFF.